The entry that follows covers one T cell receptor beta chain sequence. The antigen is not known. This sample was taken from a study of T-cell reconstitution after alpha-beta-depleted transplantation in children. Germline CDR1 and CDR2: SGHRS and YFSETQ. Trimming cost V 4 bases and J 0 bases; bases outside gene matches: 5. The CDR3 has 15 amino acids. Preparation of the TCRbeta library was carried out with unique molecular identifiers. TCRdb re-called the PCR reads with MiXCR, one entry per CDR3 protein. The profile shows 780,000 or so distinct CDR3 sequences, 15% to 20% of them singletons. Study-wide results and limits: Newly made T cells mostly supplied T-cell counts and diversity one year after transplant. Two months or so post-transplant, alpha-beta T cells reportedly derived from several hundred expanded graft clones.

The receptor was isolated from a male patient between 5 and 17 years old who had a stem cell transplant for acute lymphoblastic leukemia, so the T cells may come from the graft donor. V gene TRBV5-1 combines with J gene TRBJ2-7; 9 bases are a match to TRBD2. This material consisted of PBMCs, mostly from graft donor cells, taken 360 days after TCRalphabeta/CD19-depleted stem cell transplant. The CDR3 loop reads CASSTTSGFSYEQYF. CDR3 DNA sequence: TGCGCCAGCAGCACCACTAGCGGGTTCTCCTACGAGCAGTACTTC.